These 27 T cell receptor beta chains originate from one sample sequenced in a study of T cell responses to AZD1222 COVID-19 vaccine. Data came from immunoSEQ multiplex PCR; TCRdb stores just in-frame clones and leaves some out. The repertoire has tens of thousands of clones, about 74% of them found once; the top ten carry roughly 4%. The sample was peripheral blood, taken 28 days after the second AZD1222 dose. The receptors were gathered from an adult who received the AZD1222 COVID-19 vaccine.

V gene TRBV7-9 combines with J gene TRBJ1-1; D is unresolved. Trimming took off 2 bases at V and 4 bases at J, with 14 bases between the two ends. The CDR3 has 15 amino acids. From germline, CDR1 is SEHNR and CDR2 FQNEAQ (reference sequence). The CDR3 reads CASSLIRGDGTEAFF. CDR3 coding DNA: TGTGCCAGCAGCTTAATCCGGGGAGACGGCACTGAAGCTTTCTTT.

In this sample, this clone turned up a few times. V gene TRBV18 combines with J gene TRBJ1-3; D remains ambiguous. The CDR3 loop spans 14 amino acids. With 1 base removed from V and 1 base from J, the gap between germline ends came to 5 bases. CDR1 and CDR2 (germline): KGHSH, LQKENI. CDR3: CASSPRSSGNTIYF. CDR3 in DNA: TGTGCCAGCTCACCACGGAGTTCTGGAAACACCATATATTTT.

This chain joins TRBV19 and TRBJ2-2, with unresolved D. Germline CDR1 reads LNHDA; CDR2 reads SQIVND (reference sequence). The germline V and J ends were trimmed by 5 bases and 6 bases, with 10 bases remaining between them. This CDR3 region has 13 residues. CDR3 sequence: CASSVGYPGELFF. CDR3 bases: TGTGCCAGTAGTGTAGGGTACCCCGGGGAGCTGTTTTTT.

This clone turned up a few times. This chain uses TRBV20-1 with TRBJ2-3, with 8 nucleotides matching TRBD2. Germline assignment: CDR1 DFQATT and CDR2 SNEGSKA (reference sequence). V was clipped by 3 bases and J by 1 base; unmatched bases: 6. The CDR3 is 15 amino acids. The CDR3 region is CSASERGRGTDTQYF. The DNA of the CDR3 is TGCAGTGCTAGTGAGCGGGGGCGGGGCACAGATACGCAGTATTTT.

This clone has only a few counts. The chain has TRBV27 and TRBJ1-5, with 7 bases lining up with TRBD1. The CDR3 runs 16 residues. Germline CDR1 reads MNHEY; CDR2 reads SMNVEV (reference sequence). The V segment lost 5 bases and the J segment 7 bases; nucleotides outside the gene matches: 14. The chain's CDR3 is CASSLRQGRVRQPQHF. CDR3 coding DNA: TGTGCCAGCAGTCTCCGACAGGGAAGAGTCCGGCAGCCCCAGCATTTT.

The CDR3 reads CASSVGGGLNTEAFF. CDR3 sequence (DNA): TGTGCCAGCAGCGTAGGCGGGGGTTTGAACACTGAAGCTTTCTTT. This chain links TRBV9 with TRBJ1-1, with D maybe TRBD1 (5 bases). Germline CDR1 and CDR2: SGDLS and YYNGEE. The V and J ends lost 0 bases and 0 bases respectively, with 9 bases between them. The CDR3 runs 15 residues.

This clone was seen a single time. The chain is built from TRBV21-1 and TRBJ1-6. TRBV21-1 is flagged as a pseudogene. The length of the CDR3 is 16 residues. CDR3 sequence (DNA): TGTGCCAGCAGCTACGTAAGGACGGGAGATAATTCACCCCTCCACTTT. Its protein is CASSYVRTGDNSPLHF.

The CDR3 loop is CASSLIGPSSTDTQYF. CDR3 sequence (DNA): TGTGCCAGCAGCCTCATCGGGCCCTCTAGCACAGATACGCAGTATTTT. The chain carries TRBV5-6 and TRBJ2-3, with D hard to call. Germline CDR1 SGHDT, CDR2 YYEEEE. V gave up 4 bases and J gave up 0 bases, with 15 bases separating them. The CDR3 contains 16 residues.

This chain connects TRBV12-3 or TRBV12-4 to TRBJ1-1, with D unclear. This CDR3 is 12 amino acids long. With 3 bases removed from V and 6 bases from J, the gap between germline ends came to 8 bases. CDR3 in amino acids: CASSFWPSEAFF. The CDR3 DNA follows: TGTGCCAGCAGTTTTTGGCCATCTGAAGCTTTCTTT.

The J gene is TRBJ1-2, the V gene TRBV5-1; D remains ambiguous. CDR1 and CDR2 (germline): SGHRS, YFSETQ. V dropped 0 bases and J dropped 0 bases, with 9 bases sitting between them. This CDR3 is 15 amino acids long. The CDR3 here is CASSLGFTANYGYTF. The CDR3 DNA sequence: TGCGCCAGCAGCTTGGGCTTTACAGCTAACTATGGCTACACCTTC.

The gene calls are TRBV9 and TRBJ1-2; D is uncertain. This CDR3 is 12 amino acids long. The V end lost 4 bases, the J end lost 8 bases, and 12 bases lay between the germline ends. Germline assignment: CDR1 SGDLS and CDR2 YYNGEE. CDR3 loop: CASSPSTGGYTF. The CDR3 nucleotides read TGTGCCAGCAGCCCAAGTACGGGCGGCTACACCTTC.

The V gene is TRBV3-1 (or the pseudogene TRBV3-2), the J gene TRBJ2-7; no reliable D call. Per the germline V gene, CDR1 is LGHDT and CDR2 is YNNKEL (reference sequence). This CDR3 is 14 amino acids long. The V gene lost 3 bases and the J gene lost 1 base, with 10 bases spanning the gap. CDR3 in DNA: TGTGCCAGCAGCCAGCAAACGGGTTCCTACGAGCAGTACTTC. This encodes CASSQQTGSYEQYF.

This clone was picked up a small number of times. The chain couples TRBV7-9 to TRBJ2-7; D uncertain. This CDR3 comprises 14 residues. Trimming took off 5 bases at V and 2 bases at J, with 13 bases between the two ends. Germline assignment: CDR1 SEHNR and CDR2 FQNEAQ (reference sequence). In DNA form, the CDR3 reads TGTGCCAGCAGCCCCGGACCGAGAACCTACGAGCAGTACTTC. Its translation: CASSPGPRTYEQYF. The whole variable domain, remainder taken from reference TRBV7-9 and TRBJ2-7, is DTGVSQNPRHKITKRGQNVTFRCDPISEHNRLYWYRQTLGQGPEFLTYFQNEAQLEKSRLLSDRFSAERPKGSFSTLEIQRTEQGDSAMYLCASSPGPRTYEQYFGPGTRLTVT.

This chain joins TRBV5-1 and TRBJ2-5, with TRBD2 matching 11 bases. This CDR3 comprises 16 residues. The junction had 3 bases not matched to a gene; V was cut back by 1 base and J by 1 base. Per germline, CDR1 SGHRS and CDR2 YFSETQ. CDR3 loop: CASSLTSGGFQETQYF. DNA of the CDR3: TGCGCCAGCAGCTTGACTAGCGGGGGATTCCAAGAGACCCAGTACTTC.

The chain employs TRBV9 and TRBJ1-5; D is ambiguous. This CDR3 is 15 amino acids long. V was shortened by 0 bases and J by 0 bases, with 7 bases between the two germline ends. Looked up from germline, CDR1 is SGDLS and CDR2 is YYNGEE. The CDR3 loop reads CASSVDSNSNQPQHF. CDR3 bases: TGTGCCAGCAGCGTAGACAGTAATAGCAATCAGCCCCAGCATTTT.

The chain uses TRBV10-3 and TRBJ1-2; tentatively, D is TRBD1 (5 bases). Trimming removed 1 base from V and 0 bases from J, with 9 bases in between. Germline CDR1 ENHRY, CDR2 SYGVKD. CDR3 length: 15 amino acids. Here the CDR3 reads CAISEFGGSNYGYTF. The CDR3 DNA follows: TGTGCCATCAGTGAGTTTGGGGGATCTAACTATGGCTACACCTTC.

This chain connects TRBV28 to TRBJ1-1; 11 nucleotides match TRBD1. The CDR3 totals 14 residues. Per the germline V gene, CDR1 is MDHEN and CDR2 is SYDVKM. With V trimmed by 8 bases and J by 3 bases, 5 bases remained unmatched. The CDR3 sequence: CASSRTGGDTEAFF. As DNA, the CDR3 is TGTGCCAGCTCCCGGACAGGGGGCGACACTGAAGCTTTCTTT.

The genes are TRBV7-3 and TRBJ2-2, with 9 bases identical to TRBD1. This CDR3 is built from 14 residues. The junction had 4 bases not matched to a gene; V was cut back by 6 bases and J by 5 bases. Per the germline V gene, CDR1 is SGHTA and CDR2 is FQGTGA. CDR3 bases: TGTGCCAGCAGACAGGGGGCACAGACCGGGGAGCTGTTTTTT. It specifies CASRQGAQTGELFF.

The chain uses TRBV28 and TRBJ2-3; D remains ambiguous. The CDR3 runs to 18 residues. With 4 bases removed from V and 0 bases from J, the gap between germline ends came to 20 bases. The germline CDR1 and CDR2 sequences are MDHEN and SYDVKM. CDR3 loop: CASSSASEKMTSTDTQYF. For the CDR3, the DNA is TGTGCCAGCAGTTCCGCGTCAGAGAAAATGACTAGCACAGATACGCAGTATTTT.

This chain joins TRBV28 and TRBJ1-4, with TRBD1 matching 7 bases. Trimming removed 5 bases from V and 1 base from J; junction bases left unmatched: 1. Germline CDR1 reads MDHEN; CDR2 reads SYDVKM. The CDR3 spans 14 residues. This CDR3 is CASSPGGTNEKLFF. The CDR3 nucleotides read TGTGCCAGCAGTCCAGGGGGAACTAATGAAAAACTGTTTTTT.

The CDR3 coding sequence is TGTGCCAGCAGCTTGAGCGGGGGGGCCGGAGATACGCAGTATTTT. Translated: CASSLSGGAGDTQYF. The V and J genes are TRBV5-6 and TRBJ2-3, with 10 bases matching TRBD2. CDR3 length: 15 residues. The germline V gene encodes CDR1 SGHDT and CDR2 YYEEEE. J gave up 5 bases and V 1 base, and 4 bases lay outside the gene matches.

This clone was seen more than once but under ten times. The V gene is TRBV7-9, the J gene TRBJ2-7, with D tentatively TRBD1 (5 bases). Germline CDR1 is SEHNR and CDR2 is FQNEAQ (reference sequence). The CDR3 is 13 amino acids. Trimming took 2 bases from V and 4 from J, leaving 9 bases between them. The CDR3 is CASSLYQGYEQYF. In DNA form, the CDR3 reads TGTGCCAGCAGCTTATATCAGGGTTACGAGCAGTACTTC.

The chain joins TRBV5-8 to TRBJ2-1; 7 positions match TRBD2. In germline, CDR1 is SGHTS, CDR2 YDEGEE. The CDR3 sequence is 16 residues long. The trim removed 0 bases at V and 5 bases at J, leaving 8 bases unmatched. CDR3 loop: CASSLETGLLHNEQFF. The DNA for the CDR3 is TGTGCCAGCAGCTTGGAAACGGGACTACTACACAATGAGCAGTTCTTC.

This chain links TRBV25-1 with TRBJ2-5, with 11 bases lining up with TRBD2. Trimming took 6 bases from V and 4 from J; bases not matched to a gene: 1. The V gene's germline CDR1 is MGHDK and CDR2 SYGVNS. CDR3 length: 13 residues. The CDR3 DNA sequence: TGTGCCAGCAGACTAGCGGGGGCAGAGACCCAGTACTTC. Protein: CASRLAGAETQYF.

The rearrangement links TRBV25-1 to TRBJ1-6; D is uncertain. This CDR3 region has 18 residues. V shed 3 bases and J shed 0 bases, with 15 bases lying between them. The V gene's germline CDR1 is MGHDK and CDR2 SYGVNS. For the CDR3, the DNA is TGTGCCAGCAGTGAGGGTTTCGGAGGAAGCTCCTATAATTCACCCCTCCACTTT. This codes for CASSEGFGGSSYNSPLHF.

This rearrangement joins TRBV29-1 to TRBJ2-1; TRBD1 agrees at 7 bases. This CDR3 is built from 18 residues. Looked up from germline, CDR1 is SQVTM and CDR2 is ANQGSEA. The V segment lost 3 bases and the J segment 7 bases; nucleotides outside the gene matches: 21. CDR3 sequence reads: CSVDQEDRQGVNWNEQFF. CDR3 in DNA: TGCAGCGTTGACCAAGAGGATAGGCAGGGGGTGAATTGGAATGAGCAGTTCTTC.

The chain recombines TRBV6-5 with TRBJ2-1; no definite D call. The germline V and J ends were trimmed by 5 bases and 0 bases, with 5 bases remaining between them. Germline V CDR1 and CDR2: MNHEY, SVGAGI. The length of the CDR3 is 13 residues. This CDR3 reads CASSKSSYNEQFF. CDR3 nucleotides: TGTGCCAGCAGTAAGAGCTCCTACAATGAGCAGTTCTTC.